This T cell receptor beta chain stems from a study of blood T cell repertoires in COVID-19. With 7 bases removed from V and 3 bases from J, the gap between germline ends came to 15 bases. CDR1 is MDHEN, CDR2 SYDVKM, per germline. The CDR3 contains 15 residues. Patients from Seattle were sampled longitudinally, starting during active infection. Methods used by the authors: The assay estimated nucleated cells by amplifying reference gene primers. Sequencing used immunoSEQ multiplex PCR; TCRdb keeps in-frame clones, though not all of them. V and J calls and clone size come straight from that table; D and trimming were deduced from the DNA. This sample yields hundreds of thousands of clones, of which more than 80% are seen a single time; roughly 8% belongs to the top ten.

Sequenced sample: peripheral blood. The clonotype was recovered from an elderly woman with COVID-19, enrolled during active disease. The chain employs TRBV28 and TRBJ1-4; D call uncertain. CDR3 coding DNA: TGTGCCAGCACGAGGATCGGAGTATCTAATGAAAAACTGTTTTTT. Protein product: CASTRIGVSNEKLFF.